This TCR beta chain was obtained from a study of blood T cells in healthy people across ages. This clonotype has only a few counts. V lost 5 bases and J 4 bases, leaving 14 bases between the germline ends. The germline V gene has CDR1 DFQATT and CDR2 SNEGSKA (reference sequence). The CDR3 totals 14 residues. Isolation per sample recovered at least 6.5 million PBMCs. Total RNA, at least 5.5 micrograms per sample, was extracted from PBMCs. The use of a sample-barcoded 5' primer and a J-beta primer mix characterized a second PCR of roughly 7 to 11 cycles. Each cDNA molecule, via a template-switch adaptor with 12 random nucleotides, was tagged. From each sample, at least 2.5 million paired-end reads containing CDR3 were obtained. Using its own MiXCR run on the 5' RACE reads, TCRdb lists one record per CDR3 protein. In the table there are about 1.1 million distinct CDR3 sequences, 30% to 40% of which are singletons.

The V gene is TRBV20-1, the J gene TRBJ1-4, with D possibly TRBD1 on 6 matching bases. This receptor was taken from a man between 18 and 29 years old in good health. Source material: blood. CDR3 region: CSAPTQGGNEKLFF. The CDR3, as DNA: TGCAGTGCTCCTACACAGGGCGGTAATGAAAAACTGTTTTTT.